The table lists the clone carrying this TCR beta chain with a few counts. These data are taken from a study of T-cell memory formation after mild COVID-19. TCRdb passed the 5' RACE reads through MiXCR, listing each CDR3 protein once. Of hundreds of thousands of distinct CDR3 sequences in the sample, 18% were seen once. Germline V gene data show CDR1 as LGHNA and CDR2 as YNFKEQ. CDR3 length equals 17 residues. After removal of 2 bases from V and 1 base from J, the junction contained 4 bases not matched to a gene. The clonotype comes from an adult woman who had mild COVID-19 (a few samples of this study predate the infection). Cell type and time point are not known. The V gene is TRBV4-2, the J gene TRBJ2-2, with 10 nucleotides matching TRBD2. Sequencing was performed on PBMCs or a T cell subset sorted from them (not recorded which). The DNA for the CDR3 is TGTGCCAGCAGCCAACCAGGACTAGCGGAGAACACCGGGGAGCTGTTTTTT. Its protein is CASSQPGLAENTGELFF.